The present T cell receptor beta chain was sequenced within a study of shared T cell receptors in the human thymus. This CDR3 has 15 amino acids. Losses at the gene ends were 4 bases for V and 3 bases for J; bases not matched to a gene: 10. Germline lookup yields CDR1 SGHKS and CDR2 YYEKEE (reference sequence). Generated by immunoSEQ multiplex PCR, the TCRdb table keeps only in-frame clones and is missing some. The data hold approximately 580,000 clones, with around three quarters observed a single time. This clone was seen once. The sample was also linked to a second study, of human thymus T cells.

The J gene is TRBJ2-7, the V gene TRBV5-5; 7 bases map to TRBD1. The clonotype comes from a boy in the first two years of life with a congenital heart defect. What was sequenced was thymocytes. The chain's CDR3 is CASSDRTGEFYEQYF. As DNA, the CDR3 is TGTGCCAGCAGCGACCGGACAGGAGAGTTCTACGAGCAGTACTTC.